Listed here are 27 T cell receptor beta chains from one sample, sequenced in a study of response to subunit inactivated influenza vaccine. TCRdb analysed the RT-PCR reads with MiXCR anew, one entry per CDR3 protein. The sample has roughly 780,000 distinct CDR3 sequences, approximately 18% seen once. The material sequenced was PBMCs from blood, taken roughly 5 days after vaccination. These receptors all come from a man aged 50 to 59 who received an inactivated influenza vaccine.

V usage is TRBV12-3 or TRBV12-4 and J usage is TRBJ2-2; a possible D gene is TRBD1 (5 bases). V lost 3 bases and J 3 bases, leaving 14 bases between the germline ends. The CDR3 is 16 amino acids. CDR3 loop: CASSFPRTSYTGELFF. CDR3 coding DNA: TGTGCCAGCAGTTTCCCCAGGACAAGTTACACCGGGGAGCTGTTTTTT.

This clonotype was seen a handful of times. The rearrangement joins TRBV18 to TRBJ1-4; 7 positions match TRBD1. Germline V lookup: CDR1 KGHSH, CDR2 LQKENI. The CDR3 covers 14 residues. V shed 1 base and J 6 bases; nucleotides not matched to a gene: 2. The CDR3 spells CASSPRRGHEKLFF. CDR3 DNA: TGTGCCAGCTCACCACGGAGGGGGCATGAAAAACTGTTTTTT.

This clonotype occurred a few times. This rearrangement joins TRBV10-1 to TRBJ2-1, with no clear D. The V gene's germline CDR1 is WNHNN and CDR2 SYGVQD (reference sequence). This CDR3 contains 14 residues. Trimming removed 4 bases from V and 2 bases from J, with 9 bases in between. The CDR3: CASSAGFAYNEQFF. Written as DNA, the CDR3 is TGCGCCAGCAGTGCCGGGTTTGCCTACAATGAGCAGTTCTTC.

For the CDR3, the DNA is TGTGCCAGCAGCCAACCCCAACTCATCCAAGAGACCCAGTACTTC. Encoded protein: CASSQPQLIQETQYF. The chain carries TRBV11-2 and TRBJ2-5; D remains unclear. Trimming shortened V by 5 bases and J by 1 base, and 14 bases separated the two germline ends. The germline CDR1 and CDR2 sequences are SGHAT and FQNNGV. This CDR3 comprises 15 residues. Variable domain in full (rest from reference TRBV11-2 and TRBJ2-5): EAGVAQSPRYKIIEKRQSVAFWCNPISGHATLYWYQQILGQGPKLLIQFQNNGVVDDSQLPKDRFSAERLKGVDSTLKIQPAKLEDSAVYLCASSQPQLIQETQYFGPGTRLLVL.

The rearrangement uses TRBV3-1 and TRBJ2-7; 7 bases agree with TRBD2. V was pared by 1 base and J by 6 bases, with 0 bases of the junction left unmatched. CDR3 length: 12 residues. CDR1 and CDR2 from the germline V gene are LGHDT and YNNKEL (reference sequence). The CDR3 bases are TGTGCCAGCAGCCAAGGGGAGGGCGAGCAGTACTTC. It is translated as CASSQGEGEQYF.

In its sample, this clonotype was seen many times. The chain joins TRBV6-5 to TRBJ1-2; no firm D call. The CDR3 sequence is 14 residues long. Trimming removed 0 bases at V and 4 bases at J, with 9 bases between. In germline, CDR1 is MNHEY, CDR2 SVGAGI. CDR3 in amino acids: CASSYSGPSYGYTF. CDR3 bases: TGTGCCAGCAGTTACTCCGGACCGAGCTATGGCTACACCTTC.

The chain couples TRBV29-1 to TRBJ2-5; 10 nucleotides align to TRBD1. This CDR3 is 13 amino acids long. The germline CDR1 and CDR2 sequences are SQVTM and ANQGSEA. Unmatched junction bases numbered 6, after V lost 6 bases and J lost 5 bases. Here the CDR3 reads CSVMTGGTETQYF. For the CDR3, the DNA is TGCAGCGTGATGACAGGGGGCACGGAGACCCAGTACTTC.

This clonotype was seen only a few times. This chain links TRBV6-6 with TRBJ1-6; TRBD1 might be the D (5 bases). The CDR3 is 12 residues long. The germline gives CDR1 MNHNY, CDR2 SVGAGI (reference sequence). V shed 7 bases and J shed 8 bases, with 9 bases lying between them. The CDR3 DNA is TGTGCCAGCAATGGGGGGGATTCACCCCTCCACTTT. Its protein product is CASNGGDSPLHF.

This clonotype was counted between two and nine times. The CDR3 region is CASSLWVATNEKLFF. In DNA form, the CDR3 reads TGCGCCAGCAGCTTGTGGGTTGCAACTAATGAAAAACTGTTTTTT. The chain combines TRBV5-1 with TRBJ1-4; D not resolved. The germline CDR1 and CDR2 sequences are SGHRS and YFSETQ. Trimming pared 1 base from V and 0 bases from J, leaving 7 bases between. The CDR3 covers 15 residues.

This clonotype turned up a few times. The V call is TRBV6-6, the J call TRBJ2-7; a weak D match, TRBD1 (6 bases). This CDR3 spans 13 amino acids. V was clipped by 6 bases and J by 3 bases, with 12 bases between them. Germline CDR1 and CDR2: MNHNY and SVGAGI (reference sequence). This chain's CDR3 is CASRYREYYEQYF. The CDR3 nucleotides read TGTGCCAGCAGATACAGGGAATACTACGAGCAGTACTTC.

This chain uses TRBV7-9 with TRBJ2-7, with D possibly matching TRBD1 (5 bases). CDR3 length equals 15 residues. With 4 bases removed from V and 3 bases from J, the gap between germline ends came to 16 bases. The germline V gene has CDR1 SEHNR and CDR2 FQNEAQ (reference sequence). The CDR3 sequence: CASSSPRTRGYEQYF. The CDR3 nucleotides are TGTGCCAGCAGCTCCCCCCGGACAAGGGGCTACGAGCAGTACTTC.

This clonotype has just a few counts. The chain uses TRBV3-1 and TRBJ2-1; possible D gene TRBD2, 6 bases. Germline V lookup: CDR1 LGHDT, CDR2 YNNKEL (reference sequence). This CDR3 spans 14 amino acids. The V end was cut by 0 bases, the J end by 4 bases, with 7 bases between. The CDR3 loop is CASSQEGGYNEQFF. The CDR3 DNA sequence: TGTGCCAGCAGCCAAGAGGGGGGATACAATGAGCAGTTCTTC.

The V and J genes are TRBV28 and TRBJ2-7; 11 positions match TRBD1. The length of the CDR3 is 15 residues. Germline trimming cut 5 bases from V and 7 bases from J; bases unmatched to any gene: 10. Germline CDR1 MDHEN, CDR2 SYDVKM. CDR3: CASSPGTGGFGEQYF. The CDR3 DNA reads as TGTGCCAGCAGTCCCGGGACAGGGGGGTTCGGTGAGCAGTACTTC.

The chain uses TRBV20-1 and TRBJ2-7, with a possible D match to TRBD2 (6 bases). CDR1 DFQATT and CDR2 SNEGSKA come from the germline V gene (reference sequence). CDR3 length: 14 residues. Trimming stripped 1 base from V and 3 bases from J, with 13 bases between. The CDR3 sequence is CSARVLGGNYEQYF. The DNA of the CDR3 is TGCAGTGCTAGAGTATTGGGCGGGAACTACGAGCAGTACTTC.

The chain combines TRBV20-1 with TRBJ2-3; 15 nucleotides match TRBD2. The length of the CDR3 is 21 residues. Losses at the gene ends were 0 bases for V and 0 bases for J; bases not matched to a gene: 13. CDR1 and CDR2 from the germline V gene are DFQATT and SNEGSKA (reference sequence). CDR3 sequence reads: CSARDPLGLAGGIYSTDTQYF. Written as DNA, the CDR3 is TGCAGTGCTAGAGATCCTCTTGGACTAGCGGGAGGGATATATAGCACAGATACGCAGTATTTT.

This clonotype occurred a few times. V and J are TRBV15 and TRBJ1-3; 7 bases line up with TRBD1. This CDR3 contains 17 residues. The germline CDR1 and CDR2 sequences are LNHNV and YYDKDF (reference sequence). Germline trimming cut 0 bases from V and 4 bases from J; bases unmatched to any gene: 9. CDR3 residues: CATSRDLGRGPGNTIYF. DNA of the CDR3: TGTGCCACCAGCAGAGATTTAGGGAGGGGGCCCGGAAACACCATATATTTT.

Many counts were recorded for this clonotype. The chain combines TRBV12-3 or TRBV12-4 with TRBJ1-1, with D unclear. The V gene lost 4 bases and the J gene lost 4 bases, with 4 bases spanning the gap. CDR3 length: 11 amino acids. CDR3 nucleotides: TGTGCCAGCAGTTGGGGCACTGAAGCTTTCTTT. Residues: CASSWGTEAFF.

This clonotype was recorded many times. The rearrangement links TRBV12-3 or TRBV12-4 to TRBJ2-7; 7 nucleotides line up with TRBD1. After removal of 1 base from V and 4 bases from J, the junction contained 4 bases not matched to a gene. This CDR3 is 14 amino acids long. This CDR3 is CASSLVGRGYEQYF. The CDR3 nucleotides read TGTGCCAGCAGTTTAGTGGGCAGGGGGTACGAGCAGTACTTC.

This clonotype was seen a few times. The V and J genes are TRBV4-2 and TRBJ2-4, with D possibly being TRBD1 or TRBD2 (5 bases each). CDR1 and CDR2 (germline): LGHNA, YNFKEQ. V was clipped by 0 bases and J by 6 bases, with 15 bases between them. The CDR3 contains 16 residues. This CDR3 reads CASSQDSTGTPNIQYF. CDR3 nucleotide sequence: TGTGCCAGCAGCCAAGATTCAACGGGGACCCCAAACATTCAGTACTTC.

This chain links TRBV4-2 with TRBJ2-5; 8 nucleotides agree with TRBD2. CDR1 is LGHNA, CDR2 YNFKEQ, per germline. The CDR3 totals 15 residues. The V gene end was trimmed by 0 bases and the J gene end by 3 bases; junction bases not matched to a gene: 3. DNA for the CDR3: TGTGCCAGCAGCCAAGAAATGACTAGCGAAGAGACCCAGTACTTC. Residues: CASSQEMTSEETQYF.

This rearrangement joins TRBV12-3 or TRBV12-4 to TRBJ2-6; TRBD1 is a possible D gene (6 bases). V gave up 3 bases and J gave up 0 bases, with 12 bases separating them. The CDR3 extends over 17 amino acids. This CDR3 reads CASSLTGFHSGANVLTF. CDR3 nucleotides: TGTGCCAGCAGTTTGACAGGCTTCCACTCTGGGGCCAACGTCCTGACTTTC.

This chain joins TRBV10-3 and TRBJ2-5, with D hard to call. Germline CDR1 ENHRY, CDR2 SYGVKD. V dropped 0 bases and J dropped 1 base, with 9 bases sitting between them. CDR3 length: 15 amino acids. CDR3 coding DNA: TGTGCCATCAGTGAGTCTCCGACTTCCCAAGAGACCCAGTACTTC. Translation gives CAISESPTSQETQYF.

In DNA, the CDR3 is TGTGCCAGCTCACCAGTTAAGGACGCTGAAGCTTTCTTT. Its translation: CASSPVKDAEAFF. The chain couples TRBV18 to TRBJ1-1; D is undetermined. The CDR3 contains 13 residues. Germline V CDR1 and CDR2: KGHSH, LQKENI. V was trimmed by 2 bases and J by 6 bases, leaving 10 bases between them.

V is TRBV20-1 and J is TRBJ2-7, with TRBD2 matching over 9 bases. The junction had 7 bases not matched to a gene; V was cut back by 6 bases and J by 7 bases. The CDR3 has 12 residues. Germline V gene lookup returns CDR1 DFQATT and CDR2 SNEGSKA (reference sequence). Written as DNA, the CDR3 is TGCAGTGCATCAGCGGGAGGCCGTGAGCAGTACTTC. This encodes CSASAGGREQYF.

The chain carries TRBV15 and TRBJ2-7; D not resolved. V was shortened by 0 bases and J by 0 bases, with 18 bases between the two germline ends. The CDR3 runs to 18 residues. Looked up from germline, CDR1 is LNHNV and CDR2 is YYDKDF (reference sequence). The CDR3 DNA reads TGTGCCACCAGCAGAGAAGTGCCTACAGCTATCAACTCCTACGAGCAGTACTTC. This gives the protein CATSREVPTAINSYEQYF.

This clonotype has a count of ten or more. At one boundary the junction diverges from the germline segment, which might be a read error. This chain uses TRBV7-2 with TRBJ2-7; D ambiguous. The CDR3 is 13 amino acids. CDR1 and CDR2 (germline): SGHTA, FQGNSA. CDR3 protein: CASSLDVSYEQYF. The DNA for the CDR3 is TGCGCCAGCAGCTTGGATGTCTCCTACGAGCAGTACTTC. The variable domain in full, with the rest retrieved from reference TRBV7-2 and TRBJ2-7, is GAGVSQSPSNKVTEKGKDVELRCDPISGHTALYWYRQSLGQGLEFLIYFQGNSAPDKSGLPSDRFSAERTGGSVSTLTIQRTQQEDSAVYLCASSLDVSYEQYFGPGTRLTVT.

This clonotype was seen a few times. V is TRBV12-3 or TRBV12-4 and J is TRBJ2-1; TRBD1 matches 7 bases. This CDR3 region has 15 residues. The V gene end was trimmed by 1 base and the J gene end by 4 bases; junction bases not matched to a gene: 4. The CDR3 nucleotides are TGTGCCAGCAGTTTAGAGGGGGCGAGGTACAATGAGCAGTTCTTC. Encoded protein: CASSLEGARYNEQFF.